This entry lists 22 T cell receptor beta chains sequenced from one sample in a study of shared clonotypes between healthy human individuals. Sequencing was performed with immunoSEQ multiplex PCR; in TCRdb, only in-frame clones are kept and a portion is missing. This table holds some 2 million clones, approximately 94% found once. Terminally differentiated effector memory CD45RA+ cells were left out of the naive CD8 fraction, which was CD45RO-negative and positively selected for CCR7. Sequencing was carried out using naive CD8+ T cells sorted from blood. The receptors come from a man younger than 30 in good health.

This chain uses TRBV5-1 with TRBJ1-1; unclear D gene. Germline lookup yields CDR1 SGHRS and CDR2 YFSETQ. V gave up 1 base and J gave up 11 bases, with 15 bases separating them. This CDR3 region has 13 residues. CDR3 DNA sequence: TGCGCCAGCAGCTTGTTGGGTGTCCCTGGCGCTTTCTTT. This codes for CASSLLGVPGAFF.

This clone appeared once. As DNA, the CDR3 is TGTGCCAGCGGCGAACTCACAGATACGCAGTATTTT. Translating gives CASGELTDTQYF. The chain combines TRBV5-6 with TRBJ2-3; D gene ambiguous. Germline CDR1 and CDR2: SGHDT and YYEEEE. The CDR3 is 12 residues long. The V and J ends lost 7 bases and 2 bases respectively, with 8 bases between them.

The chain employs TRBV10-3 and TRBJ2-5; D possibly corresponds to TRBD1 (6 bases). The V end was cut by 3 bases, the J end by 2 bases, with 10 bases between. The CDR3 consists of 14 residues. Looked up from germline, CDR1 is ENHRY and CDR2 is SYGVKD. The CDR3 sequence: CAISDEGEQETQYF. The CDR3 coding sequence is TGTGCCATCAGTGATGAGGGGGAGCAAGAGACCCAGTACTTC.

V and J are TRBV11-3 and TRBJ2-5, with D hard to call. Per germline, CDR1 SGHNT and CDR2 YENEEA. Between the trimmed V and J ends, which lost 5 bases and 1 base, there was a span of 17 bases. This CDR3 contains 16 residues. The CDR3: CASSPPPSRVQETQYF. The CDR3 bases are TGTGCCAGCAGCCCCCCGCCCTCCCGGGTCCAAGAGACCCAGTACTTC.

The rearrangement joins TRBV5-6 to TRBJ1-2, with a weak D call TRBD1 (6 bases). Trimming took 6 bases from V and 0 from J, leaving 15 bases between them. The CDR3 runs 15 residues. Germline V gene lookup returns CDR1 SGHDT and CDR2 YYEEEE. The CDR3 DNA sequence: TGTGCCAGCAACCCTTCGACAGGATCTAACTATGGCTACACCTTC. Translated: CASNPSTGSNYGYTF.

The table lists this clone with a count of one. V gene TRBV29-1 combines with J gene TRBJ2-5, with 11 bases that match TRBD2. The CDR3 runs 18 residues. The V gene's germline CDR1 is SQVTM and CDR2 ANQGSEA. The junction had 15 bases not matched to a gene; V was cut back by 2 bases and J by 4 bases. Here the CDR3 DNA reads TGCAGCGTTGAATTTGCCCGACTAGCGGGGAGGGATCCAGAGACCCAGTACTTC. This gives the protein CSVEFARLAGRDPETQYF.

This clone was recorded only once. Other DNA sequences within the sample encode an identical CDR3. This CDR3 reads CASSLAQGSTYEQYF. The CDR3 DNA reads as TGTGCCAGCAGCTTAGCGCAGGGTTCCACCTACGAGCAGTACTTC. The chain is built from TRBV11-2 and TRBJ2-7, with D perhaps TRBD1 (5 bases). V was cut by 1 base and J by 2 bases, with 12 bases left in between. The CDR3 spans 15 residues. The germline V gene encodes CDR1 SGHAT and CDR2 FQNNGV.

The chain uses TRBV5-6 and TRBJ2-4, with 9 bases matching TRBD2. The germline V gene has CDR1 SGHDT and CDR2 YYEEEE. The CDR3 is made up of 17 amino acids. Trimming cost V 0 bases and J 9 bases; bases outside gene matches: 13. In nucleotides, the CDR3 is TGTGCCAGCAGCTTGGAGGTGACTAGCGGATTGGGGCCCATTCAGTACTTC. This sequence encodes CASSLEVTSGLGPIQYF.

The chain combines TRBV27 with TRBJ1-2; D call uncertain. Germline V gene data show CDR1 as MNHEY and CDR2 as SMNVEV (reference sequence). The CDR3 has 13 amino acids. Trimming removed 2 bases at V and 5 bases at J, with 9 bases between. In DNA, the CDR3 is TGTGCCAGCAGTTTAGAATACGGATATGGCTACACCTTC. Its translation is CASSLEYGYGYTF.

This chain connects TRBV4-3 to TRBJ2-7; 10 bases map to TRBD2. The CDR3 is 16 amino acids. The germline V gene has CDR1 LGHNA and CDR2 YSLEER. V was clipped by 3 bases and J by 2 bases; unmatched bases: 7. CDR3: CASSHLTSGAPYEQYF. The CDR3 DNA reads as TGCGCCAGCAGCCATCTCACTAGCGGGGCACCCTACGAGCAGTACTTC.

The chain employs TRBV5-1 and TRBJ1-2; D is possibly TRBD1 (5 bases). Deletions cut 4 bases from V and 3 bases from J, with 16 bases between. Germline CDR1 SGHRS, CDR2 YFSETQ. CDR3 length: 15 residues. CDR3 amino acids: CASSLRLGQDYGYTF. The CDR3 DNA sequence: TGCGCCAGCAGCCTCCGCCTGGGGCAGGACTATGGCTACACCTTC.

V usage is TRBV28 and J usage is TRBJ1-1; no firm D call. Between the trimmed V and J ends, which lost 5 bases and 1 base, there was a span of 8 bases. Germline CDR1 reads MDHEN; CDR2 reads SYDVKM. The CDR3 is 13 residues long. This chain's CDR3 is CASSVLRNTEAFF. The DNA for the CDR3 is TGTGCCAGCAGTGTCCTACGGAACACTGAAGCTTTCTTT.

V and J are TRBV30 and TRBJ1-2; D ambiguous. In germline, CDR1 is GTSNPN, CDR2 SVGIG (reference sequence). V shed 0 bases and J shed 8 bases, with 10 bases lying between them. The CDR3 runs to 12 residues. Here the CDR3 DNA reads TGTGCCTGGAGTGTAGATGTTGAGGGCTACACCTTC. Translation gives CAWSVDVEGYTF.

A remark on this clone: Other DNA sequences in the same sample also yield this CDR3. The chain couples TRBV9 to TRBJ2-3; 8 positions match TRBD2. Germline V gene data show CDR1 as SGDLS and CDR2 as YYNGEE. CDR3 size: 15 residues. Losses at the gene ends were 2 bases for V and 1 base for J; bases not matched to a gene: 3. CDR3 sequence reads: CASSVGGAGTDTQYF. CDR3 nucleotides: TGTGCCAGCAGCGTCGGGGGGGCCGGCACAGATACGCAGTATTTT.

This chain links TRBV27 with TRBJ1-5; D uncertain. The V gene's germline CDR1 is MNHEY and CDR2 SMNVEV (reference sequence). V lost 3 bases, J lost 3 bases, and 9 bases lay in between. CDR3 length: 14 residues. The CDR3 reads CASSFVGTNQPQHF. CDR3 DNA: TGTGCCAGCAGTTTTGTAGGAACCAATCAGCCCCAGCATTTT.

The chain couples TRBV9 to TRBJ2-5; TRBD1 is a possible D gene (5 bases). The CDR3 is 14 amino acids. Germline lookup yields CDR1 SGDLS and CDR2 YYNGEE. V was cut by 4 bases and J by 1 base, with 11 bases left in between. DNA for the CDR3: TGTGCCAGCAGCCGACAGAATTTCCAAGAGACCCAGTACTTC. Protein sequence: CASSRQNFQETQYF.

The V gene is TRBV4-1, the J gene TRBJ2-4; tentatively, D is TRBD2 (6 bases). The V and J ends lost 3 bases and 8 bases respectively, with 23 bases between them. The CDR3 has 17 residues. Germline-derived CDR1 and CDR2 are MGHRA and YSYEKL. Here the CDR3 reads CASSQDPPPTSLHIQYF. CDR3 in DNA: TGCGCCAGCAGCCAGGATCCTCCACCGACTAGTCTGCACATTCAGTACTTC.

Here the CDR3 reads CASALGGEQFF. In nucleotides, the CDR3 is TGTGCCAGCGCCTTAGGGGGTGAGCAGTTCTTC. V and J are TRBV25-1 and TRBJ2-1; possible D gene TRBD1, 6 bases. Trimming removed 8 bases from V and 9 bases from J, with 11 bases in between. CDR1 is MGHDK, CDR2 SYGVNS, per germline. The length of the CDR3 is 11 residues.

The chain has TRBV5-1 and TRBJ1-1; D is possibly TRBD1 (5 bases). From germline, CDR1 is SGHRS and CDR2 YFSETQ. This CDR3 has 16 amino acids. V gave up 0 bases and J gave up 4 bases, with 16 bases separating them. As DNA, the CDR3 is TGCGCCAGCAGCTTGGGGGACGGCTTGTTGGGCACTGAAGCTTTCTTT. Its translation: CASSLGDGLLGTEAFF. Drawing the rest from reference TRBV5-1 and TRBJ1-1, the complete variable domain is KAGVTQTPRYLIKTRGQQVTLSCSPISGHRSVSWYQQTPGQGLQFLFEYFSETQRNKGNFPGRFSGRQFSNSRSEMNVSTLELGDSALYLCASSLGDGLLGTEAFFGQGTRLTVV.

A word on this clone: Distinct nucleotide sequences in the sample also encode this CDR3. This rearrangement joins TRBV7-9 to TRBJ1-1; D is ambiguous. Germline V lookup: CDR1 SEHNR, CDR2 FQNEAQ (reference sequence). The CDR3 has 11 residues. Trimming took 3 bases from V and 7 from J, leaving 6 bases between them. DNA of the CDR3: TGTGCCAGCAGCTTGGACGGTGAAGCTTTCTTT. Amino acid sequence: CASSLDGEAFF. The whole variable domain, remainder taken from reference TRBV7-9 and TRBJ1-1, is DTGVSQNPRHKITKRGQNVTFRCDPISEHNRLYWYRQTLGQGPEFLTYFQNEAQLEKSRLLSDRFSAERPKGSFSTLEIQRTEQGDSAMYLCASSLDGEAFFGQGTRLTVV.

This chain joins TRBV5-6 and TRBJ2-5; 7 nucleotides line up with TRBD1. After removal of 4 bases from V and 3 bases from J, the junction contained 6 bases not matched to a gene. The V gene's germline CDR1 is SGHDT and CDR2 YYEEEE. This CDR3 is built from 14 residues. CDR3 residues: CASSAETGKETQYF. The DNA of the CDR3 is TGTGCCAGCAGCGCTGAGACAGGGAAAGAGACCCAGTACTTC.

This chain connects TRBV6-6 to TRBJ2-1; the D gene could be TRBD1 or TRBD2 (5 bases each). CDR3 size: 14 residues. Germline V CDR1 and CDR2: MNHNY, SVGAGI (reference sequence). The V and J ends lost 5 bases and 5 bases respectively, with 13 bases between them. DNA of the CDR3: TGTGCCAGCAGTCGCTGGGACGGCGACAATGAGCAGTTCTTC. Its protein product is CASSRWDGDNEQFF.